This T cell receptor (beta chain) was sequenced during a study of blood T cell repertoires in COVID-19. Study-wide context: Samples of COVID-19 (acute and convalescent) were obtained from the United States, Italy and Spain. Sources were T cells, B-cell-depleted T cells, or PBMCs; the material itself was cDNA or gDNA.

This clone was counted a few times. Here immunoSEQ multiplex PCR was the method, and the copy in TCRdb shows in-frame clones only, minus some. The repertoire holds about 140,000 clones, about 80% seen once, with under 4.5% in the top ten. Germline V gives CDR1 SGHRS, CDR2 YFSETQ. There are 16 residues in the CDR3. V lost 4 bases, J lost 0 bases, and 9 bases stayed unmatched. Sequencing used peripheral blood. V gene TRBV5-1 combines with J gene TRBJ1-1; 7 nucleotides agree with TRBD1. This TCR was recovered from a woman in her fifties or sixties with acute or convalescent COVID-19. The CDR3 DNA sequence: TGCGCCAGCAGCCCCCGGAACAGGGGATTGAACACTGAAGCTTTCTTT. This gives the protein CASSPRNRGLNTEAFF.